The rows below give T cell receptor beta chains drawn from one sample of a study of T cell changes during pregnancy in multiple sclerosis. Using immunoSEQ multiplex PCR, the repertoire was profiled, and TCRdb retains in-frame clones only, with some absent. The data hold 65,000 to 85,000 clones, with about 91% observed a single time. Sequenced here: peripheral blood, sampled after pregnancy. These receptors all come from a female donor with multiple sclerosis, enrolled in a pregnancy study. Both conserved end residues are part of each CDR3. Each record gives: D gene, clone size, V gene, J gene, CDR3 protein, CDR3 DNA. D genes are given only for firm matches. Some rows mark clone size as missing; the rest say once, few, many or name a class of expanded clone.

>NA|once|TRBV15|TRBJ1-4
CATSWASRNEKLFF
TGTGCCACCAGCTGGGCATCGCGTAATGAAAAACTGTTTTTT
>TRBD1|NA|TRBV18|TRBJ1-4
CASSIRTGTNEKLFF
TGTGCCAGCTCGATACGGACAGGGACTAATGAAAAACTGTTTTTT
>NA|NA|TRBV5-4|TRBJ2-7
CASSANSYEQYF
TGTGCCAGCAGTGCTAACTCCTACGAGCAGTACTTC
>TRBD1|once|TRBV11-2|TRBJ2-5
CASSLGGQGETQYF
TGTGCCAGCAGCTTAGGGGGACAGGGGGAGACCCAGTACTTC
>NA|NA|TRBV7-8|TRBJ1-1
CASSSRETNTEAFF
TGTGCCAGCAGCTCGAGGGAGACGAACACTGAAGCTTTCTTT
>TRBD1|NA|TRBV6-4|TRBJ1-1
CASRGQGGNTEAFF
TGTGCCAGCAGGGGACAGGGAGGGAACACTGAAGCTTTCTTT
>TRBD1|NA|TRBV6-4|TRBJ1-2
CASSTGTGDYGYTF
TGTGCCAGCAGCACCGGGACAGGCGATTATGGCTACACCTTC
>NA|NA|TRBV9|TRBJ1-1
CASSPSGQNTEAFF
TGTGCCAGCAGCCCCTCGGGACAAAACACTGAAGCTTTCTTT
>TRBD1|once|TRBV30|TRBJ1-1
CAWAPQGDTEAFF
TGTGCTTGGGCCCCACAGGGGGACACTGAAGCTTTCTTT
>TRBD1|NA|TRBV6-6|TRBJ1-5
CASSYTGTGQPQHF
TGTGCCAGCAGTTATACCGGGACAGGGCAGCCCCAGCATTTT
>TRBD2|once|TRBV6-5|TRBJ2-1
CASSYEAGVNEQFF
TGTGCCAGCAGTTACGAGGCGGGAGTAAATGAGCAGTTCTTC
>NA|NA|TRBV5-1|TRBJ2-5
CASRSDRLYQETQYF
TGCGCCAGCAGAAGTGACAGGTTGTACCAAGAGACCCAGTACTTC
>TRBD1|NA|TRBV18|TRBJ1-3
CASSPKSGTGFGNTIYF
TGTGCCAGCTCACCTAAGTCCGGGACAGGGTTTGGAAACACCATATATTTT
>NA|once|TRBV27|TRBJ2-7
CASGPQGGFYEQYF
TGTGCCAGCGGCCCTCAGGGGGGCTTCTACGAGCAGTACTTC
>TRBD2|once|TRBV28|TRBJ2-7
CASSFGTSNEQYF
TGTGCCAGCAGTTTCGGGACTAGCAACGAGCAGTACTTC
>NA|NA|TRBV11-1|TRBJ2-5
CASSAGTKETQYF
TGTGCCAGCAGCGCCGGGACAAAAGAGACCCAGTACTTC
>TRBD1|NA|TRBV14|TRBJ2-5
CASSHPDRADGTQYF
TGTGCCAGCAGCCACCCCGACAGGGCCGACGGGACCCAGTACTTC
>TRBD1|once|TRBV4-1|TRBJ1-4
CASSPEAGGFEKLFF
TGCGCCAGCAGCCCTGAGGCAGGGGGATTCGAAAAACTGTTTTTT
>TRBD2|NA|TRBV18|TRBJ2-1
CASSVLAGENEQFF
TGTGCCAGCTCAGTCCTAGCGGGAGAGAATGAGCAGTTCTTC
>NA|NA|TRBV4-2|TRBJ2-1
CASSTVSYNEQFF
TGTGCCAGCAGCACAGTCTCCTACAATGAGCAGTTCTTC
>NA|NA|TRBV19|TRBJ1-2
CASSIDSRYGYTF
TGTGCCAGTAGTATCGACAGCCGATATGGCTACACCTTC
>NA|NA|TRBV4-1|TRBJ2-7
CASSHNSGSSYEQYF
TGCGCCAGCAGCCATAACTCGGGAAGCTCCTACGAGCAGTACTTC
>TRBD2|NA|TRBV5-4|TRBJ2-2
CASSPGGLSGRANTGELFF
TGTGCCAGCAGCCCTGGGGGGCTAAGCGGGAGGGCGAACACCGGGGAGCTGTTTTTT
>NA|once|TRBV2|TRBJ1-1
CASSDGGASFTEAFF
TGTGCCAGCAGTGACGGAGGGGCGAGTTTTACTGAAGCTTTCTTT
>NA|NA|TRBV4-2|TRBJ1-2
CASSETVRDGQFYGYTF
TGTGCCAGCAGCGAAACCGTCCGGGACGGACAGTTCTATGGCTACACCTTC
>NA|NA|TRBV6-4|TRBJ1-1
CASSRGPGHDNTEAFF
TGTGCCAGCAGCCGAGGCCCAGGGCATGATAACACTGAAGCTTTCTTT
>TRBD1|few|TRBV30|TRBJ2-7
CAWSEIPGQGASEQYF
TGTGCCTGGAGTGAAATACCGGGACAGGGGGCCAGCGAGCAGTACTTC
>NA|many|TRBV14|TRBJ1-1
CASSRETGSYTEAFF
TGTGCCAGCAGCCGAGAGACAGGTAGTTACACTGAAGCTTTCTTT
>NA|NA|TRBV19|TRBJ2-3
CASTHRATDTQYF
TGTGCCAGTACTCACAGGGCAACAGATACGCAGTATTTT
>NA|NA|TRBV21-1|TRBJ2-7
CASSKALRRVPPYEQYF
TGTGCCAGCAGCAAAGCGCTAAGGCGGGTTCCTCCCTACGAGCAGTACTTC